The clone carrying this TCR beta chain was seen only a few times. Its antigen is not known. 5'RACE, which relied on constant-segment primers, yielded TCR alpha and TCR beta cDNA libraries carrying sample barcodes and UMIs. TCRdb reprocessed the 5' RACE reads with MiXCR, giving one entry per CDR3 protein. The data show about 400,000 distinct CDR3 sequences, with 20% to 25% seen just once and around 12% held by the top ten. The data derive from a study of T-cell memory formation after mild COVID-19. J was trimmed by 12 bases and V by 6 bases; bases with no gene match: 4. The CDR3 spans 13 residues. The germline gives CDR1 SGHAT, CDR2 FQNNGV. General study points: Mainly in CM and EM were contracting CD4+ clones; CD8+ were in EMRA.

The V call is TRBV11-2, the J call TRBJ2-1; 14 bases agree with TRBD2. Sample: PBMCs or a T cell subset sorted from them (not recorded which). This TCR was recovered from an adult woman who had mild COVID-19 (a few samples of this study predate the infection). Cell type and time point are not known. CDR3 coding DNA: TGTGCCAGCAGAGGACTAGCGGGGGGCCCGCAGTTCTTC. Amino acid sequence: CASRGLAGGPQFF.